This T cell receptor beta chain is from a study of T cell responses to AZD1222 COVID-19 vaccine. CDR3 length: 15 amino acids. The germline V gene encodes CDR1 LGHDT and CDR2 YNNKEL (reference sequence). V was clipped by 4 bases and J by 3 bases; unmatched bases: 5. Clones were sequenced by immunoSEQ multiplex PCR, and TCRdb holds only the in-frame ones, with some missing. The sample carries about 170,000 clones, more than 90% recorded once. The source is an adult in good health. The V gene is TRBV3-1 (or the pseudogene TRBV3-2), the J gene TRBJ2-7; 11 positions agree with TRBD1. Sequenced here: peripheral blood, sampled on day 0 of AZD1222 vaccination. The CDR3 protein is CASSRPGTGGYEQYF. DNA for the CDR3: TGTGCCAGCAGCCGGCCCGGGACAGGGGGCTACGAGCAGTACTTC.